This T cell receptor beta chain was recorded in a study of post-analysis software for immune sequencing data. Study background: In terms of disease course, relapsing-remitting, secondary progressive and progressive-relapsing multiple sclerosis were included. Overall study results and limits: F-measure co-clustering was strong for batch-matched samples. Patients showed TRBV5-6, TRBV5-1 and TRBV20-1 among roughly five TRBV segments more frequent than in controls.

Germline V gene sequence: CDR1 DFQATT, CDR2 SNEGSKA (reference sequence). V was pared by 6 bases and J by 3 bases, with 6 bases of the junction left unmatched. The CDR3 is made up of 13 amino acids. Each TCR beta cDNA library carried unique molecular identifiers. MiXCR was run by TCRdb on the PCR reads, yielding one entry per CDR3 protein. The data show roughly 650,000 distinct CDR3 sequences, around 60% seen once. As for this clonotype: Its cognate antigen is unknown.

Sequenced input: blood. The TCR sequence derives from a girl aged 2-9 years with multiple sclerosis. This chain connects TRBV20-1 to TRBJ1-2, with TRBD1 identical over 8 bases. The CDR3 loop reads CSANRGTDYGYTF. DNA of the CDR3: TGCAGTGCCAACAGGGGGACGGACTATGGCTACACCTTC.